This section outlines one T cell receptor (beta chain) sequence together with its context. This entry is derived from a study of cytomegalovirus exposure and HLA in healthy donors. PCR employed 60 Vbeta and 13 Jbeta primers. The data were produced by immunoSEQ multiplex PCR, yet TCRdb's version contains in-frame clones alone and is incomplete. The table shows 150,000 to 200,000 clones, with roughly four fifths occurring only once. Sequencing was done on a sample of PBMCs. The receptor was isolated from a man between 18 and 35 years old in good health and CMV-seronegative.

Here the CDR3 reads CATSRAPGTGPEQYF. In DNA form, the CDR3 reads TGTGCCACCAGCAGAGCCCCCGGGACAGGCCCCGAGCAGTACTTC. The rearrangement uses TRBV15 and TRBJ2-5, with TRBD1 matching 8 bases. The J call may be incorrect, as the DNA end agrees better with TRBJ2-7. The CDR3 is made up of 15 amino acids. CDR1 is LNHNV, CDR2 YYDKDF, per germline (reference sequence).